The 18 T cell receptor beta chains presented below share a single source sample, sequenced in a study of shared clonotypes between healthy human individuals. Clones were read by immunoSEQ multiplex PCR, and TCRdb kept only the in-frame ones, dropping some. The table includes roughly 2.6 million clones, approximately 92% detected once. The specimen sequenced was naive CD4+ T cells sorted from blood. Subset defined: CD45RA+ positively selected. The receptor source for this set is a man aged 18 to 29 in good health.

The chain uses TRBV4-1 and TRBJ2-7; 10 positions match TRBD2. V shed 2 bases, J shed 6 bases, and the junction held 13 bases outside the gene matches. This CDR3 contains 17 residues. Germline V gene sequence: CDR1 MGHRA, CDR2 YSYEKL. CDR3 residues: CASSQRLAGGVTGEQYF. CDR3 coding DNA: TGCGCCAGCAGCCAAAGGTTAGCGGGAGGAGTTACAGGCGAGCAGTACTTC.

The CDR3 protein is CAISESSGRAGADTQYF. DNA for the CDR3: TGTGCCATCAGTGAGTCTAGCGGGAGGGCCGGTGCAGATACGCAGTATTTT. This chain uses TRBV10-3 with TRBJ2-3, with TRBD2 matching over 11 bases. CDR1 is ENHRY and CDR2 is SYGVKD in the germline V gene. There are 17 residues in the CDR3. The ends lost 0 bases at V and 4 bases at J; junction bases unmatched: 6.

The V call is TRBV18, the J call TRBJ2-7; D possibly corresponds to TRBD1 (6 bases). V lost 4 bases and J lost 3, with 10 bases in between. This CDR3 is 13 amino acids long. In germline, CDR1 is KGHSH, CDR2 LQKENI. CDR3 amino acids: CASSHGQNYEQYF. CDR3 bases: TGTGCCAGCTCACACGGACAGAACTACGAGCAGTACTTC.

On this clone: The same CDR3 is also encoded by other DNA sequences in this sample. The J gene is TRBJ2-2, the V gene TRBV6-1, with TRBD1 identical over 7 bases. V shed 7 bases and J 1 base; nucleotides not matched to a gene: 0. The CDR3 has 13 residues. Germline V gene sequence: CDR1 MNHNS, CDR2 SASEGT. CDR3 DNA: TGTGCCAGCACAGGGGGGAACACCGGGGAGCTGTTTTTT. This encodes CASTGGNTGELFF.

This clone was detected only a few times. The V and J genes are TRBV19 and TRBJ1-5; D is unclear. V was cut by 11 bases and J by 3 bases, with 14 bases left in between. The CDR3 sequence is 13 residues long. Germline V CDR1 and CDR2: LNHDA, SQIVND (reference sequence). The CDR3 coding sequence is TGTGCCCGGGTAAGAGGGCCCAATCAGCCCCAGCATTTT. It yields the protein CARVRGPNQPQHF.

J is TRBJ1-2 and V is TRBV5-1, with D uncertain. The ends were cut back, 4 bases at V and 5 bases at J, with 18 bases in the middle. This CDR3 region has 15 residues. Germline V gene data show CDR1 as SGHRS and CDR2 as YFSETQ. The CDR3 DNA sequence: TGCGCCAGCAGCGCAACATCAAAATCCGTATATGGCTACACCTTC. Encoded protein: CASSATSKSVYGYTF.

As regards this clone: This CDR3 is also generated by other DNA sequences in the sample. The chain combines TRBV19 with TRBJ1-1; weak D call: TRBD1 (6 bases). The germline gives CDR1 LNHDA, CDR2 SQIVND (reference sequence). The V gene lost 4 bases and the J gene lost 2 bases, with 11 bases spanning the gap. The CDR3 has 14 residues. The CDR3 here is CASSTTGVNTEAFF. The DNA of the CDR3 is TGTGCCAGTAGTACGACAGGAGTCAACACTGAAGCTTTCTTT.

Remarks on this clone: Other DNA variants within this sample encode the same CDR3. The V and J genes are TRBV20-1 and TRBJ2-1; unclear D gene. V was trimmed by 2 bases and J by 7 bases, leaving 6 bases between them. CDR1 is DFQATT, CDR2 SNEGSKA, per germline (reference sequence). This CDR3 is built from 11 residues. The CDR3 reads CSARLGNEQFF. The CDR3 region has the DNA TGCAGTGCTAGATTGGGGAATGAGCAGTTCTTC.

A note on this clone: Distinct nucleotide sequences in the sample also encode this CDR3. V and J are TRBV7-8 and TRBJ1-2; D may be TRBD1 (6 bases). Trimming pared 5 bases from V and 1 base from J, leaving 8 bases between. CDR1 is SGHVS and CDR2 is FQNEAQ in the germline V gene. CDR3 length equals 13 residues. CDR3 coding DNA: TGTGCCAGCAGCCCGGACAGTAACTATGGCTACACCTTC. Protein sequence: CASSPDSNYGYTF.

The J gene is TRBJ2-7, the V gene TRBV29-1; 13 positions match TRBD2. This CDR3 has 15 amino acids. Germline CDR1 is SQVTM and CDR2 is ANQGSEA. The trim removed 5 bases at V and 6 bases at J, leaving 10 bases unmatched. The CDR3 nucleotides read TGCAGCGTTCCATCAGGACTAGCGGGAGTCGGCGAGCAGTACTTC. This translates into CSVPSGLAGVGEQYF.

The chain's CDR3 is CASSLRSGTANTEAFF. The CDR3 bases are TGCGCCAGCAGCCTAAGATCCGGGACAGCGAACACTGAAGCTTTCTTT. This chain links TRBV5-1 with TRBJ1-1; TRBD1 agrees at 7 bases. The CDR3 extends over 16 amino acids. J lost 1 base, V lost 4 bases, and 10 bases had no gene match. Germline CDR1 SGHRS, CDR2 YFSETQ.

V is TRBV11-2 and J is TRBJ2-7, with 13 bases that match TRBD2. Unmatched junction bases numbered 1, after V lost 5 bases and J lost 3 bases. This CDR3 comprises 14 residues. CDR1 and CDR2 from the germline V gene are SGHAT and FQNNGV. The CDR3 coding sequence is TGTGCCAGCAGCCGGACTAGCGGGAGCTACGAGCAGTACTTC. Protein product: CASSRTSGSYEQYF.

In its sample, this clone was seen once. Other DNA sequences in the sample encode the same CDR3. The V gene is TRBV6-5, the J gene TRBJ2-7; weak D call: TRBD2 (7 bases). CDR3 length equals 14 residues. The V gene lost 0 bases and the J gene lost 6 bases, with 12 bases spanning the gap. Germline V lookup: CDR1 MNHEY, CDR2 SVGAGI. Here the CDR3 reads CASSYSGGLGEQYF. The CDR3 coding sequence is TGTGCCAGCAGTTACTCGGGGGGGCTGGGCGAGCAGTACTTC.

On this clone: Additional DNA sequences in this sample encode the identical CDR3. CDR3 protein: CASSVGPGGNEQFF. The CDR3 nucleotides read TGTGCCAGCAGCGTGGGACCAGGGGGGAATGAGCAGTTCTTC. The chain carries TRBV9 and TRBJ2-1, with D maybe TRBD1 (7 bases). Trimming removed 2 bases at V and 7 bases at J, with 13 bases between. This CDR3 is 14 amino acids long. Per germline, CDR1 SGDLS and CDR2 YYNGEE.

V usage is TRBV4-1 and J usage is TRBJ1-2; 8 bases align to TRBD1. J gave up 3 bases and V 3 bases, and 9 bases lay outside the gene matches. Germline CDR1 and CDR2: MGHRA and YSYEKL. CDR3 length equals 16 residues. The CDR3 loop is CASSHTRQGSDYGYTF. The DNA for the CDR3 is TGCGCCAGCAGCCACACTAGACAGGGGAGCGACTATGGCTACACCTTC.

The chain uses TRBV25-1 and TRBJ2-3; either TRBD1 or TRBD2 may fit D (6 bases each). CDR3 length: 15 residues. Trimming shortened V by 5 bases and J by 2 bases, and 14 bases separated the two germline ends. The V gene's germline CDR1 is MGHDK and CDR2 SYGVNS. CDR3 in amino acids: CASSPRGRITDTQYF. In nucleotides, the CDR3 is TGTGCCAGCAGTCCCCGGGGGCGAATCACAGATACGCAGTATTTT.

The CDR3 region is CASSADREEKLFF. The CDR3 nucleotides read TGTGCCAGCAGTGCGGACAGGGAGGAAAAACTGTTTTTT. The V call is TRBV6-1, the J call TRBJ1-4; 8 bases map to TRBD1. The V gene's germline CDR1 is MNHNS and CDR2 SASEGT. The CDR3 has 13 residues. V lost 4 bases, J lost 8 bases, and 3 bases stayed unmatched.

This chain uses TRBV5-8 with TRBJ2-7; unclear D gene. Germline values: CDR1 SGHTS, CDR2 YDEGEE. The CDR3 spans 13 residues. V was shortened by 0 bases and J by 8 bases, with 12 bases between the two germline ends. In DNA form, the CDR3 reads TGTGCCAGCAGCTTGGGCAGGATCAAACAGCAGTACTTC. Translated: CASSLGRIKQQYF.